This T cell receptor beta chain is from a study of regulatory T cells in long-lasting Graves disease (dated by TCRdb to the early 2020s). Broadly, across the study: Newly diagnosed Graves' disease patients had taken antithyroid drugs for less than 3 months. Peripheral blood TCR sequencing and RNA sequencing compared persistent Graves' disease patients with newly diagnosed Graves' disease patients. The study took place in China and was registered as a clinical trial. A total of some 35 samples underwent TCR sequencing, from 13 patients with persistent Graves' disease and approximately 20 patients with newly diagnosed Graves' disease. Points the paper makes about the study in general: Compared with newly diagnosed patients, patients with persistent Graves' disease had lower TCR Shannon entropy and fewer highly expanded clones, which suggests clonal expansion. Only the TCR beta chain was sequenced and analyzed. A larger number of public clonotypes was shared among persistent patients (approximately 2,600) than among newly diagnosed patients (more than 850). Persistent disease showed preferential use of TRBV28, TRBJ1-2 and TRBJ2-5, whereas newly diagnosed disease favored TRBV20-1 and TRBJ2-1. The study examined only peripheral blood because the primary lesion, thyroid tissue, could not be accessed. The authors acknowledged the small sample size as a limitation that may reduce accuracy.

Taken with the paper, the label for time point translates to: newly diagnosed GD, antithyroid drugs for less than 3 months. RNA was extracted from PBMCs in TRIzol for both TCR sequencing and RNA sequencing. The diagnosis of Graves' disease followed American Thyroid Association guidelines. Patients for the study were recruited at an endocrinology department in Xi'an, China. From each patient, 8 to 10 milliliters of peripheral blood was collected into an EDTA anticoagulant tube. Ficoll Paque Plus density gradient separation was used to isolate PBMCs, and no additional T cell sorting was done. An Agilent 2100 Bioanalyzer and agarose gel were used to assess RNA quality, and a NanoDrop 2000 was used to measure RNA concentration. There are 13 amino acids in the CDR3, from cysteine to phenylalanine inclusive. The kept DNA is CDR3 alone, 39 bases in frame from the first base. Here V drops 4 bases and J drops 12 bases, and the junction holds 9 bases not matched to any gene. In the germline V gene, CDR1 corresponds to SGHAT and CDR2 to FQNNGV.

Libraries were made using multiplex PCR. Sequencing took place on an Illumina HiSeq 4000. CDR3 regions were amplified by Arm-PCR with iRepertoire HTBI primers to construct TCR beta libraries. PCR products were gel purified before sequencing. As for the original processing: A total of fewer than 80 TRBV and 14 TRBJ segments were identified across samples and were used for gene usage analysis of CDR3 amino acid clonotypes. COPE and FqMerger were used to merge filtered high-quality paired reads into contigs. BLAST was used to align contigs to IMGT TRBV, TRBD and TRBJ reference genes, and CDR3 was defined according to IMGT. Any clonotype with a frequency above 0.1% was classified as a highly expanded clone. Shannon entropy served as the measure of repertoire diversity, while the Gini coefficient captured V-J evenness. Clonotypes shared by more than one individual were considered public. The public reads were run again by TCRdb, first through fastp at Q25 and then through MiXCR, and only productive beta chains were kept. Entries that share a CDR3 protein sequence are merged under the most common genes and DNA. For this entry, the V and J calls and clone size follow TCRdb and not the study's own pipeline. Across this sample there are roughly 420,000 distinct CDR3 sequences, with about 17% seen only once. Together, the top ten hold under 30% of the sample.

Of note for this clonotype: Its recognized antigen is unknown. No qualities accompany the bases; no much larger clone lies one base away.

A further study also used this sample, focusing on T cells in Graves' hyperthyroidism and ophthalmopathy. The second investigation adds: Stable Graves' hyperthyroidism was defined as the absence of progression to ophthalmopathy over 18 months of follow-up. Hyperthyroidism patients were aged 18 to 65 years and newly diagnosed, with disease duration of less than 2 months. Exclusion was applied to patients with uncontrolled infections, other autoimmune diseases, pregnancy or lactation. Diagnoses were established on the basis of clinical symptoms, serum thyroxine and TRAb, thyroid ultrasound, and orbital computed tomography. For the first round of RT-PCR on the TCR CDR3, the HTBI primer set was used together with the Qiagen OneStep RT-PCR kit. Most expanded thyroid clonotypes (frequency above 0.001) were also detected in blood, a finding suggesting that blood repertoires may reflect thyroid immune responses. A 13 V-J signature model separated ophthalmopathy from stable hyperthyroidism, with about 88% sensitivity and 81% to 83% specificity in cross-validation and 80%/75% in testing. In validation, the model predicted progression to ophthalmopathy with 65% to 71% sensitivity and less than 80% specificity, a median of around six months before onset. A discovery cohort of around 100 patients, about 40 with Graves' ophthalmopathy and under 60 with stable Graves' hyperthyroidism, was used to find distinguishing TCR V-J signatures. Whether ophthalmopathy could be predicted prospectively was tested in an independent validation cohort made up of roughly 19 hyperthyroidism patients plus 17 patients who later progressed to ophthalmopathy. The 90 to 100 discovery patients were randomly split 7:3 into training and test sets. In six Graves' hyperthyroidism patients, the study also compared T-cell repertoires from thyroid tissue with T-cell repertoires from blood. Following sampling, methimazole starting at 30 mg daily was given to hyperthyroidism patients, and high-dose intravenous methylprednisolone was given to ophthalmopathy patients. The libraries were constructed in a second round of multiplex PCR and then size-selected and purified. The libraries were sequenced on an Illumina HiSeq2000 using paired-end 100 bp reads. Raw data were processed with SOAPnuke, discarding reads with adapters, uncalled bases, mean Phred below 15, or no exact constant-primer or identifier match. High-quality paired reads were merged using COPE v1.2.5, and each unique nucleotide sequence was defined as a clonotype. Clonotypes were aligned to IMGT TRBV, TRBD and TRBJ reference segments using MiTCR v1.1. The analysis included only V-J combinations with a frequency above 0.0001, which together covered about 99% of the repertoires. A TCS score was defined as the ratio of F50 (clonal expansion) to E x V (chaos), with BLOSUM62-based TCRdist applied between CDR3 peptides within each V-J. Welch's t-statistics and random forest reduced some 510 V-J features to 10 to 15, which were used in a naive Bayes classifier (R e1071). No statistical method was used to fix the sample size in advance, and group allocation was not hidden from the investigators. According to the paper, TCR Vbeta CDR3 sequencing was carried out on 135 peripheral blood samples, which came from 40 to 45 ophthalmopathy, 75 to 80 hyperthyroidism and approximately 17 progressor patients.

The clonotype was recovered from a woman between 18 and 29 years old with Graves disease. Donor details come from another sample of the same person, matched by shared clones. Recombination connected TRBV11-2 to TRBJ1-2; 9 bases in between match TRBD1. This specimen was peripheral blood mononuclear cells (PBMCs), taken at new diagnosis, from a patient treated with antithyroid drugs. For the CDR3, the sequence is CASSSDRGAKNTF. The sequenced DNA: TGTGCCAGCAGCTCGGACAGGGGTGCGAAGAACACCTTC.